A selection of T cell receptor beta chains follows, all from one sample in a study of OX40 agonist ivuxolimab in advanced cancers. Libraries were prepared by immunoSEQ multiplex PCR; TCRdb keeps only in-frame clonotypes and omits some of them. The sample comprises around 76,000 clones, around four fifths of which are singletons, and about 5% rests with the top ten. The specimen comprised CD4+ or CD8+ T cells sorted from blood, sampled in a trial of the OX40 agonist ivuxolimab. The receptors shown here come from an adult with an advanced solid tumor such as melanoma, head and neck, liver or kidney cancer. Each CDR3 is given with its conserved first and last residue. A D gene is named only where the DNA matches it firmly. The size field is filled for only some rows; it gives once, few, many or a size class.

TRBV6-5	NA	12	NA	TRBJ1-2	TGTGCCAGCAGTTCCGGACTAGAGGGCTACACCTTC	CASSSGLEGYTF
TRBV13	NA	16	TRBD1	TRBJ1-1	TGTGCCAGCAGCTTAGTGGGACAGAGAATGAACACTGAAGCTTTCTTT	CASSLVGQRMNTEAFF
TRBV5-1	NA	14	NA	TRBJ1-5	TGCGCCAGCAGCTTGGATACCGGGAACAAGCCCCAGCATTTT	CASSLDTGNKPQHF
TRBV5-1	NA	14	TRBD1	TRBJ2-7	TGCGCCAGCAGCGTTTCCGGGACAGGGAACCTTGTGCACTTC	CASSVSGTGNLVHF
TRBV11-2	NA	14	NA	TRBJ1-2	TGTGCCAGCAGCTTCGCGACAGGCACCTATGGCTACACCTTC	CASSFATGTYGYTF
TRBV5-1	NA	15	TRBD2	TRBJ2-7	TGCGCCAGCAGCTTTACGCGGGGGGGCTTGAACGAGCAGTACTTC	CASSFTRGGLNEQYF
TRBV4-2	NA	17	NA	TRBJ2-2	TGTGCCAGCAGCCTTTTCCCCGGGACCCCTTACACCGGGGAGCTGTTTTTT	CASSLFPGTPYTGELFF
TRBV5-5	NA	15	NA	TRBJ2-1	TGTGCCAGCAGCTTTACAGGGACCTCCTACAATGAGCAGTTCTTC	CASSFTGTSYNEQFF
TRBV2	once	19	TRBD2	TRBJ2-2	TGTGCCAGCAGTGTGAGGGGGCTAGCGGGAGGTACTTCCACCGGGGAGCTGTTTTTT	CASSVRGLAGGTSTGELFF
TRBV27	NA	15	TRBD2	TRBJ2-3	TGTGCCAGCCCTCCGAGCGGGACTAGCACAGATACGCAGTATTTT	CASPPSGTSTDTQYF
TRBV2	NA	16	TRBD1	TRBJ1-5	TGTGCCAGCATGGAACAGGGGGCGGGGGTAAATCAGCCCCAGCATTTT	CASMEQGAGVNQPQHF
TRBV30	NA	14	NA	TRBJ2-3	TGTGCCTGGAGCTCTGGACTGGGCACAGATACGCAGTATTTT	CAWSSGLGTDTQYF
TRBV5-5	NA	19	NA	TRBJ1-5	TGTGCCAGCAGCTTGGCCATCCGAGGGTGGCAGGGAGGCAATCAGCCCCAGCATTTT	CASSLAIRGWQGGNQPQHF
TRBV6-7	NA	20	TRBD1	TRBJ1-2	TGTGCCAGCAGTTACTCGTTTTCGGACAGGCCAACGGCGCGTAACTATGGCTACACCTTC	CASSYSFSDRPTARNYGYTF
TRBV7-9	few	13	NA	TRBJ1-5	TGTGCCAGCAGCTCCGAAACCGGACAGCCCCAGCATTTT	CASSSETGQPQHF
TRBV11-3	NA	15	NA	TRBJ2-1	TGTGCCAGCAGCCCCGGAACCCGCTCCTACAATGAGCAGTTCTTC	CASSPGTRSYNEQFF
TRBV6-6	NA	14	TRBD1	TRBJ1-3	TGTGCCAGCAGCTCGGAAGGGGGCGGAAACACCATATATTTT	CASSSEGGGNTIYF
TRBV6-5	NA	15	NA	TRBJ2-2	TGTGCCAGCAGTTACTCGTGGGATCCCACCGGGGAGCTGTTTTTT	CASSYSWDPTGELFF
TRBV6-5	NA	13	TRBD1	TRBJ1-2	TGTGCCACCCGCAGGGGGTCTAACTATGGCTACACCTTC	CATRRGSNYGYTF
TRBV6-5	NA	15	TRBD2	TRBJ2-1	TGTGCCAGCAGTTCTCTTAGCGGGGGGGCGAATGAGCAGTTCTTC	CASSSLSGGANEQFF